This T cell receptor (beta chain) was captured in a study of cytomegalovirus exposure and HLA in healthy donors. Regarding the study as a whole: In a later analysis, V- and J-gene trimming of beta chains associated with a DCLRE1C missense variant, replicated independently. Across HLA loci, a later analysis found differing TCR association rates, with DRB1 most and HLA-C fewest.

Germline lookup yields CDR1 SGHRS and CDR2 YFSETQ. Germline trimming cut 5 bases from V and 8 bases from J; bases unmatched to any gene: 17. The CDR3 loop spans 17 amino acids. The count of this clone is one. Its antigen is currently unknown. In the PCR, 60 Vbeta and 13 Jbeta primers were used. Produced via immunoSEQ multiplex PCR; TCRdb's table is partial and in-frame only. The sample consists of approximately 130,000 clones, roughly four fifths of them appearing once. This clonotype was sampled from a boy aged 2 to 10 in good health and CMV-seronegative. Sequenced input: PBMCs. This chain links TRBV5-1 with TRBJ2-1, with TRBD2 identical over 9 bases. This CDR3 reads CASRRGGGGAESHEQFF. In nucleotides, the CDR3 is TGCGCCAGCAGAAGGGGGGGCGGGGGGGCCGAGTCGCATGAGCAGTTCTTC.